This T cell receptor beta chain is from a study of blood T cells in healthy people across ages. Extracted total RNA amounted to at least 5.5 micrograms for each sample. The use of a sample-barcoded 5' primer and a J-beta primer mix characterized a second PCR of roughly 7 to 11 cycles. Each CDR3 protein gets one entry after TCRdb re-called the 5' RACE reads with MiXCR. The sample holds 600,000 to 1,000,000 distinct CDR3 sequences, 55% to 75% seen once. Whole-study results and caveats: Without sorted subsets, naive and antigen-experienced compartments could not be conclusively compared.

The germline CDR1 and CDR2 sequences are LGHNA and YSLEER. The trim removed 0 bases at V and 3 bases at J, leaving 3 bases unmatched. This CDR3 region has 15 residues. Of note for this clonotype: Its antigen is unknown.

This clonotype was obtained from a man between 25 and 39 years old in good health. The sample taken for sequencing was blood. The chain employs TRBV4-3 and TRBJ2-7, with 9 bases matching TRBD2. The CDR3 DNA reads TGCGCCAGCAGCCAAGAAGGTAGCGGGAGCTACGAGCAGTACTTC. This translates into CASSQEGSGSYEQYF.